This T cell receptor (beta chain) was captured in a study of shared clonotypes between healthy human individuals. This table comes from immunoSEQ multiplex PCR, and its TCRdb copy is limited to in-frame clones, with some not included. This sample has about 2,200,000 clones, with about 93% found just once. Whole-study results and caveats: Shared across a handful of donors were roughly 4.8% of the naive CD4 clonotypes.

As to this clone: Its matching antigen is unknown.

Naivety among CD8 cells was defined by CD45RO negativity and positive CCR7 selection, thereby excluding terminally differentiated effector memory CD45RA+ cells. The TCR sequence derives from a young man in good health. Some clones in this sample may be carry-over from other donors' samples. The sample taken for sequencing was naive CD8+ T cells from PBMCs.

The CDR3 protein is CASSSWTSGTRGEPREQYF. Here the CDR3 DNA reads TGTGCCAGCAGCTCATGGACTAGCGGGACTAGGGGAGAACCTCGGGAGCAGTACTTC. V and J are TRBV7-9 and TRBJ2-7, with 12 bases aligning to TRBD2. Trimming at V came to 4 bases and at J to 7 bases, leaving 20 bases not matched to a gene. The CDR3 contains 19 residues. Germline CDR1 reads SEHNR; CDR2 reads FQNEAQ (reference sequence).